Below, one T cell receptor beta chain is given with its context. CDR1 MGHRA and CDR2 YSYEKL come from the germline V gene. This CDR3 comprises 16 residues. The J segment lost 2 bases and the V segment lost 3 bases, leaving 4 bases of the junction unmatched. This specimen comes from a study of blood T cell repertoires in COVID-19. Overall study context: There were acute and convalescent COVID-19 samples, and they came from the United States, Italy and Spain.

Authors' analysis steps: Nucleated cell counts were estimated from reference gene primer amplification. The method was immunoSEQ multiplex PCR; TCRdb's version includes in-frame clones alone and lacks a portion of them. V, J and clone size derive from that table, while D and trimming were established from the DNA sequence. The sample contains 75,000 to 100,000 clones, about four fifths of which appear only once. This sequence was found in a human donor in a cohort sampled during active COVID-19. The chain links TRBV4-1 to TRBJ2-2, with 9 bases aligning to TRBD2. Sequencing was performed on peripheral blood. The CDR3 DNA reads TGCGCCAGCAGCCACTCTAGCGGGGAAAACACCGGGGAGCTGTTTTTT. Translated: CASSHSSGENTGELFF.